The entry below gives a single TCR beta chain sequence along with its context. Its antigen is not known. The data were obtained in a study of T cell responses to AZD1222 COVID-19 vaccine. General study results and limits: Just a handful of AZD1222 recipients tested seropositive at baseline. The breadth and depth of Spike-specific TCRs increased once two AZD1222 doses had been given.

Data came from immunoSEQ multiplex PCR; TCRdb stores just in-frame clones and leaves some out. The sample consists of some 31,000 clones, 93% of them appearing once. The CDR3 runs to 13 residues. Germline V gene sequence: CDR1 LNHDA, CDR2 SQIVND (reference sequence). V dropped 8 bases and J dropped 0 bases, with 11 bases sitting between them. The chain carries TRBV19 and TRBJ2-7; tentatively, D is TRBD1 (6 bases). The TCR was taken from an adult in good health. This specimen was peripheral blood, taken on day 0 of AZD1222 vaccination. The CDR3 reads CASGQGYSYEQYF. CDR3 bases: TGTGCCAGTGGCCAGGGGTACTCCTACGAGCAGTACTTC.